This T cell receptor beta chain was documented in a study of T-cell memory formation after mild COVID-19 (dated by TCRdb to about 2021). Background for the entire study: Most TCR sequence clusters were specific to one of the two donors. In two donors, T-cell clones that expanded and contracted after mild COVID-19 were tracked by sequencing TCRalpha and TCRbeta repertoires over time. The cohort was made up of two young adult volunteers, one female and one male, who were previously healthy. Study-wide conclusions, independent of this receptor: The study included only a couple of mild cases, and larger cohorts that include severe cases with pre-infection samples were judged to be necessary. The second-wave clones that peaked on day 37 were not confirmed to be SARS-CoV-2 specific. Clones that contracted from day 15 to 85 showed balanced CD4/CD8 phenotypes, whereas a second wave of clones that expanded from day 15 to 37 leaned towards CD4+. Some responding clones were found in pre-infection memory, which suggests that pre-existing cross-reactive memory T cells took part in the SARS-CoV-2 response. Contracting CD4+ clones appeared mostly in the CM and EM memory subsets, whereas CD8+ clones were enriched in EMRA.

Reading the germline V gene gives CDR1 SGHAT and CDR2 FQNNGV. The cysteine opens and the phenylalanine closes a CDR3 of 15 amino acids. Solely the CDR3 DNA is kept, with 45 bases framed from the first base. V and J are truncated by 4 bases and 7 bases respectively, leaving an intervening sequence of 17 bases. The instrument was an Illumina NovaSeq 6000. TCRalpha and TCRbeta cDNA libraries were built by 5'RACE with constant-segment primers, adding sample barcodes and unique molecular identifiers. RNA was extracted from every sample with Trizol reagent. Libraries were amplified in two PCR steps, with a second sample barcode and Illumina TruSeq adapters added in the second step. Libraries were sequenced on an Illumina NovaSeq with 2 x 150 bp paired-end reads. In the paper's pipeline: Reads were demultiplexed and collapsed into UMI-guided consensus sequences with migec v1.2.7. With mixcr v2.1.11, UMI consensuses were aligned to TRA and TRB V and J templates and assembled into clonotypes. Expanded or contracted clonotypes were those called significant by both edgeR and NoisET, with noise models trained on biological replicates. For edgeR calls, the thresholds were a false discovery rate-adjusted p below 0.01 and a log2 fold-change of 1. As an exploratory analysis of dynamics, max-normalized trajectories of the 1000 most abundant clonotypes were examined by PCA with hierarchical clustering. The CD4 or CD8 phenotype of responding clones was assigned using the separately sequenced CD4+ and CD8+ repertoires. TCRdb reworked the public reads: Q25 trimming with fastp, MiXCR clone assembly, productive beta chains retained. Each CDR3 protein gets just one entry, which takes the most common genes and DNA from the rows behind it. The V and J calls and clone size come from TCRdb's table, not from the authors' own analysis. Present in this sample are about 350,000 distinct CDR3 sequences, around 27% of which were seen just once. 13% of the sample goes to the ten largest clones.

Turning to this clonotype: This clone's antigen is unknown. Base-call qualities are not available, and no considerably larger clone is one nucleotide away.

Ficoll-Paque density gradient centrifugation was used to isolate PBMCs. This receptor was identified in an adult woman who had mild COVID-19 (a few samples of this study predate the infection). The sample titles of this study are shuffled in the database, so cell type and time point are left out; the donor was told from shared clones. Material for sequencing was PBMCs or a T cell subset sorted from them (not recorded which). The sequence joins TRBV11-2 to TRBJ2-1; TRBD2 could be the D gene, as 6 bases match. The sequenced DNA: TGTGCCAGCAGCTCGCGCGGATCTCGGGGGAATGAGCAGTTCTTC. Translated, it reads CASSSRGSRGNEQFF.